This T cell receptor (beta chain) was sequenced in a study of T cell repertoires in ileal Crohn's disease. Study information: Every patient was operated on for stricturing (about 60%) or penetrating (approximately 40%) complications.

Sample time point: neoterminal ileum biopsy at postoperative endoscopy, about 6 months after surgery. Germline CDR1 reads SNHLY; CDR2 reads FYNNEI. This CDR3 spans 15 amino acids. With V trimmed by 9 bases and J by 0 bases, 3 bases remained unmatched. Each sample's TCRB immunosequencing used around 470 nanograms of biopsy DNA. Sequencing used immunoSEQ multiplex PCR; TCRdb keeps in-frame clones, though not all of them. The sample contains about 13,000 clones, more than 70% of which appear only once. The source material was ileal tissue. V and J are TRBV2 and TRBJ2-2; TRBD2 agrees at 11 bases. This sequence was found in an adult with Crohn's disease. The CDR3 reads CARRTSGSNTGELFF. The DNA of the CDR3 is TGTGCCAGAAGGACTAGCGGGTCGAACACCGGGGAGCTGTTTTTT.